Only one count was recorded for the clone carrying this T cell receptor (beta chain). These data are taken from a study of blood T cell repertoires in COVID-19. Study-level information: Spain, Italy and the United States supplied samples that represented acute and convalescent COVID-19. The analysed material was cDNA or gDNA that came from T cells, B-cell-depleted T cells, or PBMCs.

In the study's own analysis: Reference gene primer amplification gave estimated nucleated cell counts. Using immunoSEQ multiplex PCR, the repertoire was profiled, and TCRdb retains in-frame clones only, with some absent. That table gives V, J and clone size, and the DNA gave D and trimming. In the table there are around 100,000 clones, more than 75% of which are singletons. CDR3 length equals 15 residues. CDR1 is LGHNA and CDR2 is YNFKEQ in the germline V gene. Trimming took 6 bases from V and 4 from J; bases not matched to a gene: 9. The sequenced material came from peripheral blood. This chain links TRBV4-2 with TRBJ2-1; TRBD2 matches at 7 bases. The source of this sequence is a woman aged 40 to 50 with acute or convalescent COVID-19. CDR3 amino acids: CASSPTGGKYNEQFF. CDR3 bases: TGTGCCAGCAGTCCCACGGGGGGTAAATACAATGAGCAGTTCTTC.